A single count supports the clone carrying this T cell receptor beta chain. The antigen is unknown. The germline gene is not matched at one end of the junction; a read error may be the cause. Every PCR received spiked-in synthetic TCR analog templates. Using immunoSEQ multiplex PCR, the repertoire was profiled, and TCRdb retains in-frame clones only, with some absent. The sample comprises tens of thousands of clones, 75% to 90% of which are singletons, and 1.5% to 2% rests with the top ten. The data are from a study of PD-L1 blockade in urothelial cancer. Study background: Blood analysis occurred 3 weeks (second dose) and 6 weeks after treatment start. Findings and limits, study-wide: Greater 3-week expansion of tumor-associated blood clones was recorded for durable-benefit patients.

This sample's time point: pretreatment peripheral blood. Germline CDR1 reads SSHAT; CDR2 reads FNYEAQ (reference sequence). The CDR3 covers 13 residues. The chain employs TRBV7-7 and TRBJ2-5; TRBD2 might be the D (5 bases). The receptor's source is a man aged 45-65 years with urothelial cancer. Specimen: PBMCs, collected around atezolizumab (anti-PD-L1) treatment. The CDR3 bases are TGTGCTAGCAGCTTGGGAGCAGAAGAGACCCAGTACTTC. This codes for CASSLGAEETQYF.